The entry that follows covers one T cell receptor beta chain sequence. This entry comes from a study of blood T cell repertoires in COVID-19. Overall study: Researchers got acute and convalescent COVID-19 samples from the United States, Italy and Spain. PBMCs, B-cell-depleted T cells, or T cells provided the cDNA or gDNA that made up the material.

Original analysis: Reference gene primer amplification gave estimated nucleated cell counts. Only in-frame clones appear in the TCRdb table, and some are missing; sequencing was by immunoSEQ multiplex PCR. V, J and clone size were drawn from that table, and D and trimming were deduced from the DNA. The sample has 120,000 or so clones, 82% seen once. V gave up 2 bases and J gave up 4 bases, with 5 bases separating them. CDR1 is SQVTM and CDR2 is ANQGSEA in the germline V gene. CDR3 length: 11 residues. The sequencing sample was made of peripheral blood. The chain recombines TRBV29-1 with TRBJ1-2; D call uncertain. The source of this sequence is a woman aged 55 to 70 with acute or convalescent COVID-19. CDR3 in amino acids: CSVETVYGYTF. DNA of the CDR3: TGCAGCGTTGAAACGGTCTATGGCTACACCTTC.